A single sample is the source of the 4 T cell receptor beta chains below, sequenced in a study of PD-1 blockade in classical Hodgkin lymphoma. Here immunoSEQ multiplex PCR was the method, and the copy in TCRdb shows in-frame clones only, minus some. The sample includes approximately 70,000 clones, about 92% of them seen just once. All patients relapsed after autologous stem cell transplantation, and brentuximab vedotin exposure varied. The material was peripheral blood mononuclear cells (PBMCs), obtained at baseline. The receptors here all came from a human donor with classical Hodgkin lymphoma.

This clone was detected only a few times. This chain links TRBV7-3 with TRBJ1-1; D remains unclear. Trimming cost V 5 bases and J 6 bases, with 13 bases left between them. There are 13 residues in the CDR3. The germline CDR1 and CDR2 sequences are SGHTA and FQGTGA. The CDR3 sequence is CASSPSLSAEAFF. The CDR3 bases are TGTGCCAGCAGCCCTTCGCTGAGCGCTGAAGCTTTCTTT.

The CDR3 DNA follows: TGTGCCAGCAGCTACAATAGCGCCCCCGATGCCGGGGAGCTGTTTTTT. It yields the protein CASSYNSAPDAGELFF. The chain uses TRBV7-6 and TRBJ2-2; D possibly corresponds to TRBD2 (5 bases). The germline V and J ends were trimmed by 4 bases and 6 bases, with 18 bases remaining between them. CDR1 and CDR2 (germline): SGHVS, FNYEAQ. This CDR3 region has 16 residues.

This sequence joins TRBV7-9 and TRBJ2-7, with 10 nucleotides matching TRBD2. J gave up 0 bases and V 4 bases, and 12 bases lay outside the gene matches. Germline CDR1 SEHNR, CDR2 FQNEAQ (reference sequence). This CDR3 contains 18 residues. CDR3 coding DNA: TGTGCCAGCAGCTCCCTAAGGTTAGGGACTAGCGACTCCTACGAGCAGTACTTC. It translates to CASSSLRLGTSDSYEQYF.

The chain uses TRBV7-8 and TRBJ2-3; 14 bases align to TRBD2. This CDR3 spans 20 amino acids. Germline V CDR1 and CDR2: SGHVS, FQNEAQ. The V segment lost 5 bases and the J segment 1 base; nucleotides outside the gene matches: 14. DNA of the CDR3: TGTGCCAGCAGCCTCCCTCGACTAGCGGGGGGGCCTAGGGGCACAGATACGCAGTATTTT. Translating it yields CASSLPRLAGGPRGTDTQYF.